This TCR beta chain was found in a study of metastatic and nonmetastatic thyroid tumors. About the research overall: Repertoire comparison spanned blood and tumor or nodule tissue of malignant and benign thyroid patients. General study results and limits: Within blood and tumor, benign nodules reportedly had significantly lower TCR beta diversity than malignant thyroid tumors did.

All patients reached thyroid surgery having received no treatment beforehand. Using MiXCR, TCRdb re-called clones from the PCR reads. Among about 16,000 clones, almost 35% were seen once, and the ten largest hold around 7%. By its share, this clone is medium-sized. The antigen is undetermined. V lost 4 bases and J lost 6; bases outside the gene matches: 7. This CDR3 has 15 residues. Germline V gene data show CDR1 as SGHRS and CDR2 as YFSETQ. Sequencing was carried out using tumor tissue. The chain uses TRBV5-1 and TRBJ2-7; 13 nucleotides line up with TRBD2. The origin of this receptor is a female donor with papillary thyroid cancer or a benign thyroid nodule (not recorded which). Some clones in this sample may be carry-over from other donors' samples. The CDR3 spells CASSTSGGALGEQYF. The CDR3 DNA reads TGCGCCAGCAGCACTAGCGGGGGGGCCTTAGGCGAGCAGTACTTC.